The source of this TCR beta chain is a study of T cells after yellow fever vaccination (dated by TCRdb to about 2019). General notes on the study: The SMART-Seq v4 Ultra Low Input RNA kit was used to prepare libraries from fractions with low cell numbers. To follow T-cell clones before and after primary and booster YFV17D yellow fever vaccination, bulk TCR alpha and beta repertoires were sequenced over time. Two healthy male donors, one aged 18 to 30 and one aged 30 to 40 years, made up the cohort. Blood was collected at multiple timepoints before and after primary and secondary immunization, and bulk PBMC replicates and cell subsets were isolated.

TCR cDNA was synthesized by 5'RACE template switching, which introduced a universal primer site and unique molecular identifiers. Priming for cDNA synthesis came from both the TCR alpha and TCR beta constant segments. Libraries were amplified in two PCR steps, with sample barcodes and sequencing adapters added in the second step. Sequencing of libraries was performed on Illumina HiSeq 2500 (2x100 bp) or NovaSeq (2x150 bp). For the original study's pipeline: Reads were demultiplexed and collapsed into UMI consensus sequences with MIGEC, and V(D)J alignment was performed with MiXCR. Vaccine-responding clonotypes were defined with edgeR using replicate PBMC samples, requiring FDR below 0.01 and a log2 fold change above 5 up to day 15. CD4 or CD8 identity was assigned to each bulk clonotype according to whether the clonotype was present at higher abundance in the sequenced CD4 repertoire or the sequenced CD8 repertoire. TCRdb reprocessed the public reads (quality trimming at Q25 with fastp, clone calling with MiXCR) and kept in-frame beta chains. Each record represents a unique CDR3 protein, reported with the most common genes and DNA among its rows. These V and J calls are TCRdb output, not the study's own analysis. This sample holds 25,000 to 30,000 distinct CDR3 sequences; about 5% were observed only once. About 38% of the sample is in the top ten clones.

As a fraction of the sample, this clonotype is medium-sized (0.01 to 0.1%). Its target antigen remains unknown. No base-level quality is on record; no much larger clone is a single base apart. The CDR3 spans 16 residues, from the cysteine through the phenylalanine. Only the CDR3 portion is preserved as DNA: 48 bases, with reading frame beginning at the first base. For CDR1 and CDR2, the germline V gene (reference sequence) lists MNHEY and SMNVEV. The germline ends are 19 bases apart after V is trimmed by 3 bases and J by 5 bases. Broader findings and caveats from the paper: The study included only a couple of donors, which limits how far the findings can be generalized. Because abundant contaminating clonotypes from the bulk population could be contained in FACS-sorted repertoires, computational filtering was required. Compared with the primary T-cell response, the secondary T-cell response was weaker but faster, peaking on day 5 rather than day 15. A small share of clonotypes was detected in both CD4 and CD8 compartments, with the overlap likely arising from convergent recombination. Most clones expanded after primary vaccination (roughly 96% of CD4 and approximately 90% of CD8) were re-detected after the booster, suggesting that broad memory maintenance occurred.

This specimen's treatment or condition label, per the study, means: live attenuated yellow fever vaccine strain. PBMCs were isolated from peripheral blood using a standard Ficoll-Paque protocol. CD4 and CD8 T-cell fractions were isolated with Dynabeads CD4 and CD8 positive selection kits. TriZol was used to extract RNA from bulk PBMCs, CD4 and CD8 fractions, and dextramer-positive and dextramer-negative fractions. This receptor was obtained from a man younger than 40 who received the YFV17D yellow fever vaccine. The V and J segments used are TRBV27 and TRBJ1-1; D gene: possibly TRBD1, on 6 matching bases. The sample was CD8+ T cells sorted from PBMCs, taken 10 days after the yellow fever booster vaccination. The DNA sequence reads TGTGCCAGCAGTTTTTTTAGGACAGCCAGTACAACTGAAGCTTTCTTT. Its translation is CASSFFRTASTTEAFF.